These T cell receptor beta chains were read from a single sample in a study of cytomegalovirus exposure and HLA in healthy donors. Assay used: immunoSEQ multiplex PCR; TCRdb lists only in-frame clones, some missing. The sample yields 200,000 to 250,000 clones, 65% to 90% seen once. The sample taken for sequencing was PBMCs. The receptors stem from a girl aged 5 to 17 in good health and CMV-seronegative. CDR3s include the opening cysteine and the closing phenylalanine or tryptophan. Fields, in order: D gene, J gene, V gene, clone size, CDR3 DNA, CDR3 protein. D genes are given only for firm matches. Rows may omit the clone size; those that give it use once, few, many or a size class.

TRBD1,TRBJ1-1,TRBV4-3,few,TGCGCCAGCAGCCCACCGGGACAGTTCCCCCTTAGGATAGGGGCTTTCTTT,CASSPPGQFPLRIGAFF
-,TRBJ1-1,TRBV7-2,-,TGTGCCAGCAGCTTATTCGACACTGAAGCTTTCTTT,CASSLFDTEAFF
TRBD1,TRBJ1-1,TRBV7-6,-,TGTGCCAGCAGCCACACACAGGGGTTGGCGAACACTGAAGCTTTCTTT,CASSHTQGLANTEAFF
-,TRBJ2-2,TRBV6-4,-,TGTGCCAGCAGTGATGAGCGGCACACCGGGGAGCTGTTTTTT,CASSDERHTGELFF
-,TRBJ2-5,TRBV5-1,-,TGCGCCAGCAGCTTGATGTCCGTTGCTACAGGGAAAGAGACCCAGTACTTC,CASSLMSVATGKETQYF
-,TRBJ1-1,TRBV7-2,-,TGTGCCAGCAGCTTCGAGGATCTGAACACTGAAGCTTTCTTT,CASSFEDLNTEAFF
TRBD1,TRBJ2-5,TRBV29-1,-,TGCAGCACCCGGACAGGGGGAGGGATGTTGGAGACCCAGTACTTC,CSTRTGGGMLETQYF
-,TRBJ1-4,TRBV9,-,TGTGCCAGCAGCGTAGATACAGGTTTGAGAGAAAAACTGTTTTTT,CASSVDTGLREKLFF
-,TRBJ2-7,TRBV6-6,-,TGTGCCAGCAGTTTTACCCGGGACTACGAGCAGTACTTC,CASSFTRDYEQYF
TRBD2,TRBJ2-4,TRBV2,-,TGTGCCAGCAGCCAAATAGGACTAGCGGGAGGGGGGAGTAACATTCAGTACTTC,CASSQIGLAGGGSNIQYF
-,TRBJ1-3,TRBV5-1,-,TGCGCCAGCAGCTTCGGAGGTACGGGCTCTGGAAACACCATATATTTT,CASSFGGTGSGNTIYF
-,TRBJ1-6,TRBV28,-,TGTGCCAGCAGTTTATCAGGTCCACCCCTCCACTTT,CASSLSGPPLHF
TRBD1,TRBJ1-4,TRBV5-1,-,TGCGCCAGCAGCTTCGGGAGGGGGCACGCGGATTATGAAAAACTGTTTTTT,CASSFGRGHADYEKLFF
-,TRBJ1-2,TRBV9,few,TGTGCCAGCAGCGTAGGCCCCTTAGGGGGGGGCTATGGCTACACCTTC,CASSVGPLGGGYGYTF
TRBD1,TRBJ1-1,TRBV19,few,TGTGCCAGTAGTGAGTCACCCAGGACAGGGCACACTGAAGCTTTCTTT,CASSESPRTGHTEAFF
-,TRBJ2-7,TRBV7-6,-,TGTGCCAGCAGCTTAGATTCCCTCTACGAGCAGTACTTC,CASSLDSLYEQYF
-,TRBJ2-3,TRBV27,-,TGTGCCAGCAGTTTATCGGGCTCTCGTGGCACAGATACGCAGTATTTT,CASSLSGSRGTDTQYF
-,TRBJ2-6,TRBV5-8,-,TGTGCCAGCGCCACAGGTAACTCTGGGGCCAACGTCCTGACTTTC,CASATGNSGANVLTF
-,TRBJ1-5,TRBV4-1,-,TGCGCCAGCAGCCAAGACGGGACGGAGGGGCATTTT,CASSQDGTEGHF